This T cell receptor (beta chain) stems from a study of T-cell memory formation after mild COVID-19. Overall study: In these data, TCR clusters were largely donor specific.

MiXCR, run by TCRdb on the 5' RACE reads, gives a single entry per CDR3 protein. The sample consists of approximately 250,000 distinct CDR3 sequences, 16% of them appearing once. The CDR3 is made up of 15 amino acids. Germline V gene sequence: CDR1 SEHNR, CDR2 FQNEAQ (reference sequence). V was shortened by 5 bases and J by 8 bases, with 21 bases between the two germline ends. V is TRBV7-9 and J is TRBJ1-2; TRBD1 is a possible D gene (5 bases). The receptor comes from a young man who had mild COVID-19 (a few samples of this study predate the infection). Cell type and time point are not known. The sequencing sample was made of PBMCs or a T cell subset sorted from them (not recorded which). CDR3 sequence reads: CASSPQPGRESGYTF. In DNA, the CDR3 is TGTGCCAGCAGCCCGCAGCCGGGACGGGAATCGGGCTACACCTTC. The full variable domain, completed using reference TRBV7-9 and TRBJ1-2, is DTGVSQNPRHKITKRGQNVTFRCDPISEHNRLYWYRQTLGQGPEFLTYFQNEAQLEKSRLLSDRFSAERPKGSFSTLEIQRTEQGDSAMYLCASSPQPGRESGYTFGSGTRLTVV.